A single sample is the source of the 13 T cell receptor beta chains below, sequenced in a study of Ad26.COV2.S vaccination and SARS-CoV-2 variants. Noted treatment: some 20 received Ad26.COV2.S at low or high dose, single or two shots; a few received placebo; per-sample allocation not given. Repertoires come from day 63 after the first vaccine or placebo injection. Method: immunoSEQ multiplex PCR; TCRdb's copy keeps in-frame clones and lacks some. This sample has roughly 700,000 clones, with 89% found just once. The material sequenced was peripheral blood, taken in a trial of Ad26.COV2.S vaccine versus placebo. These receptors were collected from a person between 18 and 65 years old who received the Ad26.COV2.S COVID-19 vaccine or a placebo.

A single count supports this clone. The V and J genes are TRBV19 and TRBJ1-5; perhaps TRBD1 as D (6 bases). CDR1 and CDR2 (germline): LNHDA, SQIVND (reference sequence). The CDR3 contains 15 residues. Trimming took 9 bases from V and 4 from J, leaving 19 bases between them. The CDR3 DNA reads TGTGCCAGCAGTGAAGGGGGGGGACTAAATCAGCCCCAGCATTTT. Translating it yields CASSEGGGLNQPQHF.

As to this clone: This same CDR3 is encoded by further DNA sequences in the sample. The V call is TRBV12-3 or TRBV12-4, the J call TRBJ2-7; D is unresolved. V lost 5 bases and J 0 bases, leaving 8 bases between the germline ends. The CDR3 contains 13 residues. As DNA, the CDR3 is TGTGCCAGCAGTCCCCAGGCCTCCTACGAGCAGTACTTC. Translation: CASSPQASYEQYF.

CDR3 nucleotides: TGTGCCAGCAGAGAAAGCTGGGGCGAGCAGTACTTC. The encoded protein is CASRESWGEQYF. The V gene is TRBV27, the J gene TRBJ2-7; D gene uncertain. This CDR3 has 12 residues. V lost 6 bases to trimming and J lost 6 bases, with 12 bases between them. Germline V gives CDR1 MNHEY, CDR2 SMNVEV (reference sequence).

V gene TRBV7-9 combines with J gene TRBJ2-6, with 7 bases identical to TRBD2. The CDR3 length is 16 residues. The germline gives CDR1 SEHNR, CDR2 FQNEAQ (reference sequence). Unmatched junction bases numbered 0, after V lost 0 bases and J lost 1 base. CDR3 sequence (DNA): TGTGCCAGCAGCTTAGCGCGGGGGTCTGGGGCCAACGTCCTGACTTTC. Its translation: CASSLARGSGANVLTF. Using reference TRBV7-9 and TRBJ2-6 for the parts outside the CDR3, the full variable domain is DTGVSQNPRHKITKRGQNVTFRCDPISEHNRLYWYRQTLGQGPEFLTYFQNEAQLEKSRLLSDRFSAERPKGSFSTLEIQRTEQGDSAMYLCASSLARGSGANVLTFGAGSRLTVL.

This sequence joins TRBV6-2 or TRBV6-3 and TRBJ1-5; 9 nucleotides agree with TRBD1. The J segment lost 2 bases and the V segment lost 6 bases, leaving 8 bases of the junction unmatched. This CDR3 comprises 16 residues. The germline gives CDR1 MNHEY, CDR2 SVGEGT. The CDR3 sequence: CASSSRTGDGNQPQHF. The CDR3 nucleotides read TGTGCCAGCAGCTCCCGGACAGGGGACGGCAATCAGCCCCAGCATTTT.

The chain joins TRBV28 to TRBJ2-1, with 10 bases that match TRBD2. Germline CDR1 is MDHEN and CDR2 is SYDVKM. After removal of 2 bases from V and 3 bases from J, the junction contained 4 bases not matched to a gene. The CDR3 runs 16 residues. The CDR3 reads CASSLASSGSYNEQFF. The CDR3 DNA reads as TGTGCCAGCAGTTTAGCGTCTAGCGGGAGCTACAATGAGCAGTTCTTC.

CDR3 in amino acids: CASSQVRSGRADEQYF. The CDR3 region has the DNA TGTGCCAGCAGCCAAGTGCGTAGCGGGAGGGCCGACGAGCAGTACTTC. The chain has TRBV3-1 (or the pseudogene TRBV3-2) and TRBJ2-7; TRBD2 matches 11 bases. The CDR3 is 16 residues long. The V gene end was trimmed by 1 base and the J gene end by 5 bases; junction bases not matched to a gene: 7. Per the germline V gene, CDR1 is LGHDT and CDR2 is YNNKEL (reference sequence).

This chain links TRBV5-1 with TRBJ2-7; 7 bases agree with TRBD2. CDR3 size: 13 residues. Per the germline V gene, CDR1 is SGHRS and CDR2 is YFSETQ. Trimming removed 5 bases from V and 2 bases from J; junction bases left unmatched: 4. The DNA of the CDR3 is TGCGCCAGCAGGCTAGCGGTTACCTACGAGCAGTACTTC. Protein: CASRLAVTYEQYF.

This clone was observed once. V is TRBV27 and J is TRBJ1-2; D remains unclear. CDR3 size: 15 residues. V was clipped by 0 bases and J by 4 bases, with 12 bases between them. Germline CDR1 reads MNHEY; CDR2 reads SMNVEV (reference sequence). DNA for the CDR3: TGTGCCAGCAGTTTATCACAAAGAGGGAGCTATGGCTACACCTTC. It encodes CASSLSQRGSYGYTF.

This clone showed up just once. This sequence joins TRBV29-1 and TRBJ2-3; D gene unclear. The V gene's germline CDR1 is SQVTM and CDR2 ANQGSEA. The CDR3 runs to 11 residues. Between the trimmed V and J ends, which lost 4 bases and 2 bases, there was a span of 4 bases. CDR3 coding DNA: TGCAGCGTTGCATTCACAGATACGCAGTATTTT. Its protein product is CSVAFTDTQYF.

The CDR3 reads CASSENRGMYNEQFF. Here the CDR3 DNA reads TGTGCCAGCAGTGAAAACAGGGGCATGTACAATGAGCAGTTCTTC. The gene calls are TRBV25-1 and TRBJ2-1; 7 bases match TRBD1. The CDR3 is 15 residues long. Germline-derived CDR1 and CDR2 are MGHDK and SYGVNS. Losses at the gene ends were 2 bases for V and 4 bases for J; bases not matched to a gene: 5.

This sequence joins TRBV11-2 and TRBJ2-2; 7 nucleotides line up with TRBD1. Trimming took 5 bases from V and 1 from J; bases not matched to a gene: 4. The CDR3 loop spans 15 amino acids. Germline V gives CDR1 SGHAT, CDR2 FQNNGV. The CDR3 DNA is TGTGCCAGCAGCCCAGGGACAGTGAACACCGGGGAGCTGTTTTTT. It encodes CASSPGTVNTGELFF.

The chain is built from TRBV6-1 and TRBJ2-1; D possibly corresponds to TRBD2 (5 bases). The length of the CDR3 is 16 residues. The germline CDR1 and CDR2 sequences are MNHNS and SASEGT. Trimming removed 2 bases at V and 2 bases at J, with 13 bases between. DNA of the CDR3: TGTGCCAGCAGTGAAAGGCTGAGGGAAGCCTACAATGAGCAGTTCTTC. The encoded protein is CASSERLREAYNEQFF.